The entry below describes one T cell receptor beta chain. Germline values: CDR1 MNHEY, CDR2 SVGAGI. The CDR3 spans 12 residues. Trimming removed 0 bases from V and 8 bases from J, with 4 bases in between. Negatively enriched CD4+ T cells were divided by CD45RA into naive and memory. These data originate in a study of shared clonotypes between healthy human individuals. Profiled with immunoSEQ multiplex PCR; TCRdb holds only in-frame clones, not every one. The table includes approximately 2.4 million clones, 90% to 96% detected once. The TCR was taken from a young man in good health. J is TRBJ1-4 and V is TRBV6-5, with D uncertain. The sample was naive CD4+ T cells sorted from blood. Subset reported: CD45RA+ positively selected. The CDR3 loop reads CASSYSMEKLFF. The CDR3 DNA reads as TGTGCCAGCAGTTACTCGATGGAAAAACTGTTTTTT.